Included here is one TCR beta chain sequence, with context. Its recognized antigen is unknown. Within one base of it there is no much larger clone, and no base qualities were kept. The library was generated by the immunoSEQ multiplex PCR assay. The table was pulled from immuneACCESS by TCRdb, which kept in-frame rearrangements only. Such tables lose some clones; where checked, under half of the loss comes from unresolved V genes, and the rest has no known cause. The sample table contains 200,000 or so clones; only one count was recorded for 85% to 95% of them. The ten largest clones represent 1.5% of the sample. V trim: 3 bases; J trim: 3 bases; unmatched bases: 13. There are 18 amino acids in the CDR3, from cysteine to phenylalanine inclusive. CDR3 DNA is the only sequence kept; it has 54 bases, read in frame from the first base. The record originates from a study of control samples from healthy donors and cancer patients (dated by TCRdb to the early 2020s).

The TCR originated in a man over 45 in good health. Source material: blood. The sequence links TRBV23-1 to TRBJ1-1, with TRBD1 identical over 10 junction bases. TRBV23-1 is labeled an ORF, and its function is uncertain. This receptor carries the CDR3 CASSQLPGQGLRDTEAFF. The sequenced DNA is TGCGCCAGCAGTCAGCTTCCGGGACAGGGGCTTAGAGACACTGAAGCTTTCTTT.